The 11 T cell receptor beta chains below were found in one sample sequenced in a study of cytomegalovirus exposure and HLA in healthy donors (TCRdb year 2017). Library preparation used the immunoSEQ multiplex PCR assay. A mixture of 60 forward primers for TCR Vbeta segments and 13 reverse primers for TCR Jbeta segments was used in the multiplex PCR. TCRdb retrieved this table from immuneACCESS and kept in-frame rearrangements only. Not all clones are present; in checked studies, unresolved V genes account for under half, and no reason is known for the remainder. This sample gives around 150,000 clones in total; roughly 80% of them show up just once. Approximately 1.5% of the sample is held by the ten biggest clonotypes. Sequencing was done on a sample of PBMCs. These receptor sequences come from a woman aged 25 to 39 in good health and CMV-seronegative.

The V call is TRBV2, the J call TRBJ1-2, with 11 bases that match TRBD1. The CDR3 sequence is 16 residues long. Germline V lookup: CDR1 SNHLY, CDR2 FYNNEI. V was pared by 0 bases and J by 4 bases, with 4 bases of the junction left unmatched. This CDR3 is CASSEARGQGGYGYTF. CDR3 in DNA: TGTGCCAGCAGTGAAGCGCGGGGACAGGGGGGCTATGGCTACACCTTC.

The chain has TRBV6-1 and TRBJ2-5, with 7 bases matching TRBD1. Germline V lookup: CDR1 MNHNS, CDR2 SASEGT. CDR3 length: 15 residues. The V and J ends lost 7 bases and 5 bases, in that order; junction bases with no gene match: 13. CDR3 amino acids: CASISSGGVLETQYF. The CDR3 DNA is TGTGCCAGCATTAGTTCAGGGGGAGTGTTGGAGACCCAGTACTTC.

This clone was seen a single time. The DNA for the CDR3 is TGTGCCAGCAGTGAAGGGCGGGGCCGTTCCTACGAGCAGTACTTC. This codes for CASSEGRGRSYEQYF. V and J are TRBV2 and TRBJ2-7, with D tentatively TRBD2 (6 bases). Germline lookup yields CDR1 SNHLY and CDR2 FYNNEI. This CDR3 region has 15 residues. The V gene lost 1 base and the J gene lost 1 base, with 11 bases spanning the gap.

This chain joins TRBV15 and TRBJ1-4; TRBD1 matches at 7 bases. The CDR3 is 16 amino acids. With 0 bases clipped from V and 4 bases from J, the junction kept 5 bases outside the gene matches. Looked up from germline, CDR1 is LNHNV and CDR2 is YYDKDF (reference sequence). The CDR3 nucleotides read TGTGCCACCAGCAGAGATGTGGGACAGATTAATGAAAAACTGTTTTTT. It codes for CATSRDVGQINEKLFF. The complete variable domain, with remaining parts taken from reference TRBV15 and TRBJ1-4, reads DAMVIQNPRYQVTQFGKPVTLSCSQTLNHNVMYWYQQKSSQAPKLLFHYYDKDFNNEADTPDNFQSRRPNTSFCFLDIRSPGLGDTAMYLCATSRDVGQINEKLFFGSGTQLSVL.

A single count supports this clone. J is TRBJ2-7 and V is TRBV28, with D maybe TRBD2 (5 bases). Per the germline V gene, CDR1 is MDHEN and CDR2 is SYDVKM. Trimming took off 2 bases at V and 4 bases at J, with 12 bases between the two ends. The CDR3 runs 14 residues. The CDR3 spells CASSLAGSSYEQYF. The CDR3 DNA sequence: TGTGCCAGCAGTTTAGCGGGTTCCTCGTACGAGCAGTACTTC.

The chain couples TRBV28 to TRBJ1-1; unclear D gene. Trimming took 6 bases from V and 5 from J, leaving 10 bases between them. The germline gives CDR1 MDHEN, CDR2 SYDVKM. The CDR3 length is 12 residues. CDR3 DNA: TGTGCCAGCAGAAAGGGAGGGACTGAAGCTTTCTTT. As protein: CASRKGGTEAFF. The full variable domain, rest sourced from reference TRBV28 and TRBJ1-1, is DVKVTQSSRYLVKRTGEKVFLECVQDMDHENMFWYRQDPGLGLRLIYFSYDVKMKEKGDIPEGYSVSREKKERFSLILESASTNQTSMYLCASRKGGTEAFFGQGTRLTVV.

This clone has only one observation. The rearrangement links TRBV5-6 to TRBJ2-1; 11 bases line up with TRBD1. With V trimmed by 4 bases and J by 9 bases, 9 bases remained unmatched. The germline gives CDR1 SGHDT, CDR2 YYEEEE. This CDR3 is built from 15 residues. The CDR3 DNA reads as TGTGCCAGCAGCCCCCTGGACAGGGGGCAGGGTGAGCAGTTCTTC. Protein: CASSPLDRGQGEQFF. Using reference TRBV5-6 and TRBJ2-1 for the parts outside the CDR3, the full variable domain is DAGVTQSPTHLIKTRGQQVTLRCSPKSGHDTVSWYQQALGQGPQFIFQYYEEEERQRGNFPDRFSGHQFPNYSSELNVNALLLGDSALYLCASSPLDRGQGEQFFGPGTRLTVL.

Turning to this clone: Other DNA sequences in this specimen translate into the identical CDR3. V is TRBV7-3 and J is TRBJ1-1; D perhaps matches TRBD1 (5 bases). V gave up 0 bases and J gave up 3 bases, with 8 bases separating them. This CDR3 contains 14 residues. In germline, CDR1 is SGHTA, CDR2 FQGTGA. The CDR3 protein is CASSLTGGDTEAFF. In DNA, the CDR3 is TGTGCCAGCAGCTTAACCGGGGGAGACACTGAAGCTTTCTTT.

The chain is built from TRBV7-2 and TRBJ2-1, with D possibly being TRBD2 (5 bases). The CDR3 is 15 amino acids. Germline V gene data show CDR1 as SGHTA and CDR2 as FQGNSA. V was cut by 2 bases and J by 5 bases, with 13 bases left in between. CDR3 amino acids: CASSLFASLDNEQFF. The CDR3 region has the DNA TGTGCCAGCAGCTTATTCGCTAGCCTCGACAATGAGCAGTTCTTC.

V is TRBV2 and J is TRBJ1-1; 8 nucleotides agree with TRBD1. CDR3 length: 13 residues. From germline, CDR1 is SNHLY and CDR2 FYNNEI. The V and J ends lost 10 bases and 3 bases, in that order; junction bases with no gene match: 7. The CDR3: CANSGTGYTEAFF. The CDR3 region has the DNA TGTGCCAACTCCGGGACAGGCTACACTGAAGCTTTCTTT.

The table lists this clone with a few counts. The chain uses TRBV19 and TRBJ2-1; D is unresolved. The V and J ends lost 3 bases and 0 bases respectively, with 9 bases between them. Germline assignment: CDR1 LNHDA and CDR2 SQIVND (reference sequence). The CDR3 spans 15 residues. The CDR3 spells CASSIRTASYNEQFF. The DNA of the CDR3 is TGTGCCAGTAGTATCCGAACAGCCTCCTACAATGAGCAGTTCTTC.